This record covers a single T cell receptor beta chain. This clone has only a few counts. It has no known antigen specificity. No base quality information exists; no much larger clone differs at one position. This CDR3 is also generated by other DNA sequences in the sample. The trial excluded patients who had a history of autoimmune disease or were on systemic immunosuppression. Peripheral blood for TCR sequencing was collected from all dose cohorts at baseline, on cycle 4 day 1, and on cycle 7 day 1. Samples were obtained from an open-label, multicenter, first-in-human phase I dose-escalation trial of ivuxolimab. Adults with locally advanced or metastatic melanoma, renal cell, hepatocellular, or head and neck squamous cell carcinoma were enrolled in the trial. CD4+ and CD8+ T cells were sorted separately from peripheral blood before TCR sequencing. To sequence the TCRbeta CDR3 region, genomic DNA was isolated from the sorted cells. The immunoSEQ Assay was used to sequence the TCRbeta CDR3 regions. TCRdb limited this immuneACCESS table to in-frame rearrangements with V and J called. A share of clones is missing; checked studies link under half to unresolved V genes, and the rest is unexplained. The sample contains roughly 49,000 clones, almost 90% of them found a single time. 3.5% to 4.5% of the sample is in the top ten clones.

The CDR3 starts with the cysteine, ends with the phenylalanine, and has 18 residues. Only CDR3 DNA remains: 54 bases, in frame from the first base. Looking up the germline V gene yields CDR1 MDHEN and CDR2 SYDVKM. Germline trimming: 2 bases from V, 4 bases from J; junction bases outside gene matches: 13. The sample is drawn from a study of OX40 agonist ivuxolimab in advanced cancers. The study in broad terms: Ivuxolimab was an agonistic, fully human IgG2 monoclonal antibody directed against OX40 (CD134), a costimulatory receptor. Intravenous ivuxolimab was administered to patients every 2 weeks at six dose levels: 0.01, 0.1, 0.3, 1.5, 3 and 10 mg/kg. Among the approximately 50 dose-escalation patients, 19 had hepatocellular carcinoma, 15 or so melanoma, 9 renal cell carcinoma and 9 head and neck cancer. A male proportion of nearly 85% and a mean age of about 60 years, ranging from roughly 23 to 79, were recorded for the dose-escalation cohort. Patients were allowed to have had prior anti-PD-1, anti-PD-L1 or anti-CTLA-4 therapy, and 40% of the dose-escalation patients had previously received checkpoint inhibitors. Partial responses occurred in three dose-escalation patients, of whom one had hepatocellular carcinoma and two had cutaneous melanoma. Peripheral TCRbeta sequencing aimed to test whether ivuxolimab altered TCR sequence diversity and caused clonal T-cell expansion. The paper reports the monotherapy dose-escalation portion (N of about 54 patients) of the phase I ivuxolimab trial. General findings and caveats noted by the study authors: In the 0.1-3.0 mg/kg groups, partial responders had among the lowest normalized peripheral clonal expansion, particularly in CD8+ T cells. Low levels of normalized T-cell clonal expansion were also seen in some patients who did not respond. The antigen specificity of the clonally expanded peripheral T cells was not determined. On average, CD8+ T cells showed more expanded clones than CD4+ T cells after ivuxolimab. Clonal expansion of both CD4+ and CD8+ blood T cells was observed from baseline to week 6 at doses 0.1 to 3.0 mg/kg.

The clonotype originates from an adult with an advanced solid tumor such as melanoma, head and neck, liver or kidney cancer. The chain couples TRBV28 to TRBJ1-5, with 8 bases in between that match TRBD1. The sequencing here drew on CD4+ or CD8+ T cells sorted from blood, taken in a trial of the OX40 agonist ivuxolimab. The DNA sequence follows: TGTGCCAGCAGTTTAGTCAGGGGGCCTAAGGGACCTAATCAGCCCCAGCATTTT. This yields the protein CASSLVRGPKGPNQPQHF.